This T cell receptor (beta chain) was captured by sequencing in a study of T cell changes during pregnancy in multiple sclerosis. CDR3 size: 16 residues. The germline gives CDR1 LGHNA, CDR2 YSLEER. Trimming at V came to 4 bases and at J to 2 bases, leaving 7 bases not matched to a gene. The repertoire was sequenced with immunoSEQ multiplex PCR; TCRdb's copy has only in-frame clones and lacks some. The sample consists of about 40,000 clones, 88% of them appearing once. This sequence joins TRBV4-3 and TRBJ2-3; 9 nucleotides match TRBD2. Sequencing was performed on peripheral blood, taken in the first trimester of pregnancy. The receptor comes from a female donor in good health, enrolled as a control in a pregnancy study. The CDR3 nucleotides are TGCGCCAGCAGCCGACAGAAGCGGGGGGCCACAGATACGCAGTATTTT. Translation: CASSRQKRGATDTQYF.